This T cell receptor (beta chain) was retrieved from a study of T-cell memory formation after mild COVID-19. This clonotype was counted many times. The antigen remains undetermined. There are 16 residues in the CDR3. V shed 3 bases, J shed 5 bases, and the junction held 9 bases outside the gene matches. Germline loops: CDR1 SGHNT, CDR2 YYREEE (reference sequence). Study results and limitations: CD4+ bias marked clones expanding day 15 to 37, unlike balanced contracting clones.

TCRdb analysed the 5' RACE reads with MiXCR anew, one entry per CDR3 protein. Of fewer than 700,000 distinct CDR3 sequences in the sample, about a fifth are singletons; the top ten hold roughly 9.1%. The chain couples TRBV5-4 to TRBJ2-3, with 10 positions matching TRBD1. The material sequenced was PBMCs or a T cell subset sorted from them (not recorded which). The sequence derives from an adult woman who had mild COVID-19 (a few samples of this study predate the infection). Cell type and time point are not known. The CDR3 here is CASSSWTGGARDTQYF. The CDR3 nucleotides read TGTGCCAGCAGCTCCTGGACAGGGGGAGCGAGAGATACGCAGTATTTT.